This T cell receptor beta chain was retrieved from a study of blood T cells in healthy people across ages. Together with a sample-barcoded 5' primer, a J-beta primer mix was included in a second PCR lasting about 7 to 11 cycles. TCRdb re-derived calls from the 5' RACE reads in MiXCR, one entry per CDR3 protein. The sample gives some 1.5 million distinct CDR3 sequences, roughly 27% of which show up once; roughly 8% is in the top ten. The CDR3 sequence is 17 residues long. Deletions cut 6 bases from V and 0 bases from J, with 21 bases between. Germline loops: CDR1 DFQATT, CDR2 SNEGSKA (reference sequence). Details on this clonotype: What it recognizes is unknown.

Study conclusions and caveats: Greater diversity and more naive CD4+ cells were seen in long-lived donors than in aged donors. Investigators treated diversity estimates from one million T cells as underestimates.

The source of this sequence is a woman aged 25 to 45 in good health. This sequence joins TRBV20-1 and TRBJ1-5, with D tentatively TRBD1 (5 bases). Sequenced input: blood. CDR3 nucleotides: TGCAGTGCAGAGTCACAGGCCGGGGCAAATAGCAATCAGCCCCAGCATTTT. It yields the protein CSAESQAGANSNQPQHF.